One TCR beta chain is described in this entry. What it recognizes is unknown. This record comes from a study of OX40 agonist ivuxolimab in advanced cancers. Looking at the study overall: Ivuxolimab is a fully human IgG2 antibody that activates OX40 (CD134). In this trial design, patients received ivuxolimab intravenously at 0.01 to 10 mg/kg every 2 weeks. Findings and limits, study-wide: Among T cells, CD8+ cells averaged more expanded clones than CD4+ cells.

Sequencing used immunoSEQ multiplex PCR; TCRdb keeps in-frame clones, though not all of them. The data show 100,000 to 150,000 clones, around 93% seen once. The receptor was isolated from an adult with an advanced solid tumor such as melanoma, head and neck, liver or kidney cancer. Sequenced here: CD4+ or CD8+ T cells sorted from blood, sampled in a trial of the OX40 agonist ivuxolimab.

The CDR3, as DNA: TGTGCCAGCTCACCAAGGGACAGGAGCTCTGGAAACACCATATATTTT. Encoded protein: CASSPRDRSSGNTIYF. The chain recombines TRBV18 with TRBJ1-3; 8 positions agree with TRBD1. The CDR3 is 16 amino acids. The germline V gene encodes CDR1 KGHSH and CDR2 LQKENI. With 2 bases clipped from V and 0 bases from J, the junction kept 3 bases outside the gene matches.